This TCR beta chain came from a study of cytomegalovirus exposure and HLA in healthy donors. Researchers ran the PCR with 60 Vbeta and 13 Jbeta primers. The method was immunoSEQ multiplex PCR; TCRdb's version includes in-frame clones alone and lacks a portion of them. The top ten hold 5% to 6% of the sample, which has 100,000 to 150,000 clones, around 8.5% seen once. In its sample, this clone was seen a few times. The CDR3 length is 14 residues. Germline V gene data show CDR1 as KGHSH and CDR2 as LQKENI. V lost 5 bases and J 5 bases, leaving 15 bases between the germline ends. The chain combines TRBV18 with TRBJ2-5; D is perhaps TRBD2 (6 bases). The TCR sequence derives from a man aged 40-49 years in good health and CMV-seronegative. Sequencing was carried out using PBMCs. The CDR3 is CASSGPTSRETQYF. As DNA, the CDR3 is TGTGCCAGCTCAGGACCGACTAGTCGGGAGACCCAGTACTTC.